This T cell receptor (beta chain) was documented in a study of T-cell memory formation after mild COVID-19. V was trimmed by 2 bases and J by 9 bases, leaving 17 bases between them. The CDR3 is 15 amino acids. CDR1 MGHRA and CDR2 YSYEKL come from the germline V gene. TCRdb re-derived calls from the 5' RACE reads in MiXCR, one entry per CDR3 protein. This sample has just under 350,000 distinct CDR3 sequences, with 10% to 15% found just once. The table lists this clonotype with a few counts. The chain couples TRBV4-1 to TRBJ2-1; D is perhaps TRBD1 (6 bases). This TCR was sampled from a man between 18 and 35 years old who had mild COVID-19 (a few samples of this study predate the infection). Cell type and time point are not known. Sequencing input: PBMCs or a T cell subset sorted from them (not recorded which). In DNA, the CDR3 is TGCGCCAGCAGCCAAACCGTTCAGGGGAAAGGTGAGCAGTTCTTC. The encoded protein is CASSQTVQGKGEQFF.